The following is a TCR beta chain sequence with its context. The sample comes from a study of blood T cell repertoires in COVID-19. In the study overall: The study drew acute and convalescent COVID-19 samples from the United States, Italy and Spain. Sources were T cells, B-cell-depleted T cells, or PBMCs; the material itself was cDNA or gDNA.

V was pared by 5 bases and J by 4 bases, with 9 bases of the junction left unmatched. The V gene's germline CDR1 is LNHDA and CDR2 SQIVND (reference sequence). The CDR3 consists of 16 residues. The authors' processing: Estimation of nucleated cell counts relied on the amplification of reference gene primers. Repertoires were generated with immunoSEQ multiplex PCR, while TCRdb's copy carries only in-frame clones and drops some. V, J and clone size derive from that table, while D and trimming were established from the DNA sequence. The repertoire holds approximately 57,000 clones, with over 65% as singletons.

The chain has TRBV19 and TRBJ2-1, with TRBD2 matching 9 bases. The TCR sequence derives from a man aged 35 to 55 with active COVID-19. The sequenced material came from peripheral blood. For the CDR3, the DNA is TGTGCCAGTAGTCCGCTAGCGGGAACGAAGTACAATGAGCAGTTCTTC. Amino acid sequence: CASSPLAGTKYNEQFF. Variable domain in full (rest from reference TRBV19 and TRBJ2-1): DGGITQSPKYLFRKEGQNVTLSCEQNLNHDAMYWYRQDPGQGLRLIYYSQIVNDFQKGDIAEGYSVSREKKESFPLTVTSAQKNPTAFYLCASSPLAGTKYNEQFFGPGTRLTVL.